The next 3 T cell receptor beta chains were all read from a single sample in a study of Graves' ophthalmopathy and Graves' hyperthyroidism. TCR beta CDR3 amplification used RNA transcripts. The first-round RT-PCR employed HTBI primers together with the Qiagen OneStep RT-PCR kit. A multiplex PCR was then performed as the second round. TCRdb re-called the multiplex PCR reads with MiXCR, one entry per CDR3 protein. The sample carries about 600,000 distinct CDR3 sequences, under 45% recorded once. Sequencing used peripheral blood or thyroid tissue (not recorded which). The receptors here all came from an adult man with Graves' hyperthyroidism.

This clonotype was seen repeatedly, ten times or more. The V and J genes are TRBV12-3 or TRBV12-4 and TRBJ2-5, with D maybe TRBD2 (5 bases). Trimming removed 1 base from V and 5 bases from J, with 17 bases in between. This CDR3 is built from 16 residues. The CDR3 DNA sequence: TGTGCCAGCAGTTTAGTGGCGGGTCCCTCGGGGGAGACCCAGTACTTC. Protein product: CASSLVAGPSGETQYF.

There are many counts of this clonotype. The CDR3 DNA sequence: TGTGCCAGCAGTTACTCGGGACAGGGGGGCTACGAGCAGTACTTC. Translation gives CASSYSGQGGYEQYF. The rearrangement links TRBV6-6 to TRBJ2-7, with 11 bases aligning to TRBD1. The J segment lost 3 bases and the V segment lost 0 bases, leaving 1 base of the junction unmatched. The CDR3 contains 15 residues. Germline V gene sequence: CDR1 MNHNY, CDR2 SVGAGI (reference sequence).

This clonotype occurred many times. The chain joins TRBV2 to TRBJ1-2; no definite D call. Germline lookup yields CDR1 SNHLY and CDR2 FYNNEI. V was cut by 3 bases and J by 4 bases, with 9 bases left in between. This CDR3 contains 13 residues. CDR3 coding DNA: TGTGCCAGCAGTGACAGTAGTATCTATGGCTACACCTTC. Amino acids: CASSDSSIYGYTF.